Listed below are T cell receptor beta chains from one sample, sequenced in a study of blood T cell repertoires in COVID-19. Sequenced by immunoSEQ multiplex PCR; TCRdb stores in-frame clones only, minus some. The table has 190,000 or so clones, approximately 87% seen once. The sample comprised peripheral blood. Source of these receptors: a woman aged 18-29 years who had recovered from COVID-19. The CDR3 runs from the conserved cysteine through the conserved F or W. Fields, in order: clone size, V gene, D gene, J gene, CDR3 length, CDR3 DNA, CDR3 protein. The D gene is left open where the match is weak. Clone size is shown for a subset of rows, as once, few, many or a class of expanded clone.

.,TRBV27,.,TRBJ1-1,15,TGTGCCAGCAGTTTATCGGCCGGGTTTAGGACTGAAGCTTTCTTT,CASSLSAGFRTEAFF
.,TRBV10-3,.,TRBJ1-6,15,TGTGCCATCAGTGAGTCCGCGGCATCTAATTCACCCCTCCACTTT,CAISESAASNSPLHF
few,TRBV7-9,TRBD1,TRBJ1-1,14,TGTGCCAGCTTGATGGACAGGGAGGGGACTGAAGCTTTCTTT,CASLMDREGTEAFF
.,TRBV3-1/TRBV3-2,.,TRBJ1-1,16,TGTGCCAGCAGCCCACGGGGGAGGTCGGCGGGCACTGAAGCTTTCTTT,CASSPRGRSAGTEAFF
.,TRBV19,.,TRBJ1-4,17,TGTGCCAGTAGTGGCCCCGGTTCGAGGGCGCCTAATGAAAAACTGTTTTTT,CASSGPGSRAPNEKLFF
.,TRBV6-2/TRBV6-3,.,TRBJ2-5,17,TGTGCCAGCAGTTACTCGTTGAGTAGCGGAGGCCAAGAGACCCAGTACTTC,CASSYSLSSGGQETQYF
.,TRBV5-6,.,TRBJ2-7,15,TGTGCCAGCAGCTTCGGACATTCGGCCAGGCTCGAGCAGTACTTC,CASSFGHSARLEQYF
.,TRBV3-1/TRBV3-2,.,TRBJ1-2,17,TGTGCCAGCAGCCCCCACATAATCGACAGTGCTAACTATGGCTACACCTTC,CASSPHIIDSANYGYTF
once,TRBV30,.,TRBJ2-2,15,TGTGCCTGGGGAGAGGGACACCAGAACACCGGGGAGCTGTTTTTT,CAWGEGHQNTGELFF
.,TRBV19,.,TRBJ1-4,14,TGTGCCAGTAGAGCAGGGGTCCGAGATGAAAAACTGTTTTTT,CASRAGVRDEKLFF
.,TRBV5-6,TRBD2,TRBJ2-1,15,TGTGCCAGCAGCTGGACTAGCGGACCCTACAATGAGCAGTTCTTC,CASSWTSGPYNEQFF
.,TRBV10-3,.,TRBJ1-1,13,TGTGCCATCAGTGAAGCCACGGACACTGAAGCTTTCTTT,CAISEATDTEAFF
few,TRBV7-9,.,TRBJ1-2,14,TGTGCCAGCAGCTTAGACGGAGGGGTTGCTGGCTACACCTTC,CASSLDGGVAGYTF
once,TRBV5-1,TRBD2,TRBJ2-1,15,TGCGCCAGCAGACTAGCGAGACAAACTAACAATGAGCAGTTCTTC,CASRLARQTNNEQFF
.,TRBV18,.,TRBJ1-5,13,TGTGCCAGCTCACTGACAGGCTATCAGCCCCAGCATTTT,CASSLTGYQPQHF
.,TRBV6-5,.,TRBJ1-1,14,TGTGCCAGCAAACTCGGGGGTGCAGACACTGAAGCTTTCTTT,CASKLGGADTEAFF
.,TRBV2,TRBD2,TRBJ2-5,16,TGTGCCAGCAGTGTAGGGCGGGGGGGCTACCAAGAGACCCAGTACTTC,CASSVGRGGYQETQYF
once,TRBV6-5,.,TRBJ1-5,15,TGTGCCAGCAGTCCCTGGGGCGATCGCAATCAGCCCCAGCATTTT,CASSPWGDRNQPQHF
.,TRBV3-1/TRBV3-2,.,TRBJ1-2,12,TGTGCCAGCAGCTCAGGTAACGGCGGCTACACCTTC,CASSSGNGGYTF
.,TRBV7-2,TRBD2,TRBJ2-3,15,TGTGCCAGCAGCGCGATAGCGGGGGGGCCAGATACGCAGTATTTT,CASSAIAGGPDTQYF
.,TRBV2,.,TRBJ1-5,14,TGTGCCAGCAGTGACGCGAACCCCAATCAGCCCCAGCATTTT,CASSDANPNQPQHF
.,TRBV6-5,TRBD1,TRBJ2-7,14,TGTGCCAGCAGTCCCGGGACAGTTAACTACGAGCAGTACTTC,CASSPGTVNYEQYF
.,TRBV9,TRBD2,TRBJ2-1,16,TGTGCCAGCAGCCCGCAGACTAGCGGAAATTACAATGAGCAGTTCTTC,CASSPQTSGNYNEQFF
.,TRBV9,TRBD2,TRBJ2-5,15,TGTGCCAGCAGCGTGGACCTTCCCGGGGGGGAGACCCAGTACTTC,CASSVDLPGGETQYF
.,TRBV10-3,TRBD1,TRBJ2-1,16,TGTGCCATCAGTGAGTCGTCTGGACAGGGGGTCAATGAGCAGTTCTTC,CAISESSGQGVNEQFF